Listed here are 14 T cell receptor beta chains from one sample, sequenced in a study of T cells in Graves' hyperthyroidism and ophthalmopathy. Template material for amplifying TCR beta CDR3 regions consisted of RNA transcripts. A set of HTBI primers served as the primers for a first-round RT-PCR of the TCR CDR3. TCRdb reprocessed the multiplex PCR reads with MiXCR, giving one entry per CDR3 protein. Of roughly 720,000 distinct CDR3 sequences detected, roughly 17% appear once; the ten largest clones hold less than 20%. Sequenced input: blood. The origin of the receptors is a man over 45 with Graves' hyperthyroidism.

This clonotype was seen many times. The rearrangement joins TRBV19 to TRBJ1-1; D is unresolved. This CDR3 has 13 residues. The V end was cut by 7 bases, the J end by 3 bases, with 12 bases between. CDR1 and CDR2 (germline): LNHDA, SQIVND (reference sequence). CDR3 amino acids: CASTFEGDTEAFF. In nucleotides, the CDR3 is TGTGCCAGTACGTTTGAGGGAGACACTGAAGCTTTCTTT.

This clonotype has a handful of counts. This chain connects TRBV5-6 to TRBJ2-2; D gene ambiguous. Germline lookup yields CDR1 SGHDT and CDR2 YYEEEE. V lost 4 bases, J lost 1 base, and 8 bases lay in between. The CDR3 loop spans 14 amino acids. In DNA, the CDR3 is TGTGCCAGCAGCCGGTGGGGGAACACCGGGGAGCTGTTTTTT. Translating gives CASSRWGNTGELFF.

This clonotype was seen only a few times. The genes are TRBV6-1 and TRBJ1-1; D is undetermined. The germline gives CDR1 MNHNS, CDR2 SASEGT. This CDR3 comprises 13 residues. V was clipped by 2 bases and J by 1 base, with 5 bases between them. The CDR3 nucleotides read TGTGCCAGCAGTGAACACCCGAACACTGAAGCTTTCTTT. It is translated as CASSEHPNTEAFF.

This clonotype was counted at least ten times. The genes are TRBV27 and TRBJ1-4; a possible D gene is TRBD1 (5 bases). Looked up from germline, CDR1 is MNHEY and CDR2 is SMNVEV (reference sequence). Trimming shortened V by 8 bases and J by 4 bases, and 14 bases separated the two germline ends. The CDR3 is 14 amino acids. CDR3 sequence (DNA): TGTGCCAGCGGCCGGGACCGATATAATGAAAAACTGTTTTTT. Its protein is CASGRDRYNEKLFF.

This clonotype was counted only a few times. The chain has TRBV6-2 or TRBV6-3 and TRBJ2-3; 9 positions agree with TRBD1. Germline lookup yields CDR1 MNHEY and CDR2 SVGEGT. The length of the CDR3 is 14 residues. The V and J ends lost 5 bases and 2 bases, in that order; junction bases with no gene match: 2. The CDR3 region is CASSGQGYTDTQYF. The CDR3 DNA is TGTGCCAGCAGTGGACAGGGGTACACAGATACGCAGTATTTT.

This clonotype came up a few times. The V and J genes are TRBV7-6 and TRBJ2-5, with TRBD1 as a possible D gene (5 bases). The germline V gene has CDR1 SGHVS and CDR2 FNYEAQ. V lost 1 base and J lost 1, with 7 bases in between. This CDR3 region has 14 residues. CDR3 in DNA: TGTGCCAGCAGCTTAGAGGGGTTCCAAGAGACCCAGTACTTC. It yields the protein CASSLEGFQETQYF.

This clonotype was detected a few times. V and J are TRBV6-1 and TRBJ2-2; 8 positions agree with TRBD2. CDR3 length equals 15 residues. Per germline, CDR1 MNHNS and CDR2 SASEGT. Trimming took 6 bases from V and 1 from J; bases not matched to a gene: 4. CDR3: CASRSSGLNTGELFF. The CDR3 DNA reads as TGTGCCAGCAGATCTAGCGGGTTGAACACCGGGGAGCTGTTTTTT.

At least ten counts were recorded for this clonotype. This sequence joins TRBV27 and TRBJ1-5; D might be TRBD1 (5 bases). The length of the CDR3 is 17 residues. Looked up from germline, CDR1 is MNHEY and CDR2 is SMNVEV (reference sequence). V was shortened by 0 bases and J by 5 bases, with 17 bases between the two germline ends. This CDR3 reads CASSLSGAAGRYQPQHF. The CDR3 DNA reads as TGTGCCAGCAGTTTATCAGGGGCTGCCGGCCGCTATCAGCCCCAGCATTTT.

The chain uses TRBV19 and TRBJ1-2, with D possibly matching TRBD1 (5 bases). CDR1 is LNHDA and CDR2 is SQIVND in the germline V gene (reference sequence). V was shortened by 9 bases and J by 3 bases, with 20 bases between the two germline ends. The CDR3 extends over 15 amino acids. Here the CDR3 reads CASGAGGAPDYGYTF. The CDR3 DNA follows: TGTGCCAGCGGGGCCGGGGGAGCTCCGGACTATGGCTACACCTTC.

V usage is TRBV25-1 and J usage is TRBJ2-1; D is possibly TRBD1 or TRBD2 (5 bases each). Germline loops: CDR1 MGHDK, CDR2 SYGVNS. This CDR3 spans 16 amino acids. Trimming removed 3 bases at V and 8 bases at J, with 20 bases between. The CDR3, as DNA: TGTGCCAGCAGTGAGGGGGACGGTGGAAGAGGATATGAGCAGTTCTTC. Residues: CASSEGDGGRGYEQFF. The variable domain in full, completed from reference TRBV25-1 and TRBJ2-1, reads EADIYQTPRYLVIGTGKKITLECSQTMGHDKMYWYQQDPGMELHLIHYSYGVNSTEKGDLSSESTVSRIRTEHFPLTLESARPSHTSQYLCASSEGDGGRGYEQFFGPGTRLTVL.

The gene calls are TRBV27 and TRBJ2-4; 8 bases are shared with TRBD2. The ends lost 6 bases at V and 8 bases at J; junction bases unmatched: 9. The CDR3 covers 14 residues. Germline loops: CDR1 MNHEY, CDR2 SMNVEV (reference sequence). The CDR3 sequence is CASRTGLGVDIQYF. CDR3 nucleotide sequence: TGTGCCAGCAGAACGGGACTAGGGGTGGACATTCAGTACTTC.

This clonotype was found a few times. The chain combines TRBV27 with TRBJ1-5; D may be TRBD1 (5 bases). The germline V and J ends were trimmed by 2 bases and 6 bases, with 14 bases remaining between them. Germline CDR1 is MNHEY and CDR2 is SMNVEV (reference sequence). There are 15 residues in the CDR3. The CDR3 DNA sequence: TGTGCCAGCAGTTTAGGTCCGGGGGGGGGTCAGCCCCAGCATTTT. Translating gives CASSLGPGGGQPQHF.

Ten or more counts support this clonotype. This chain uses TRBV6-2 or TRBV6-3 with TRBJ1-5, with 9 bases fitting TRBD1. After removal of 7 bases from V and 2 bases from J, the junction contained 24 bases not matched to a gene. CDR3 length: 21 residues. The germline gives CDR1 MNHEY, CDR2 SVGEGT. The CDR3 reads CASTLVHPGQGGFLGNQPQHF. CDR3 in DNA: TGTGCCAGCACCCTAGTCCACCCGGGACAGGGAGGTTTTCTCGGCAATCAGCCCCAGCATTTT.

The sample holds a few counts of this clonotype. V and J are TRBV18 and TRBJ2-1; 7 bases align to TRBD2. The CDR3 totals 16 residues. V lost 4 bases to trimming and J lost 8 bases; unmatched junction nucleotides: 14. Per germline, CDR1 KGHSH and CDR2 LQKENI. CDR3 in amino acids: CASSQEGGPGLDEQFF. The CDR3 region has the DNA TGTGCCAGCTCACAAGAGGGAGGGCCGGGTTTGGATGAGCAGTTCTTC.